The rows below give T cell receptor beta chains drawn from one sample of a study of human T cells and chemical hapten exposure. One entry per CDR3 protein, called by TCRdb with MiXCR from the reads. The sample carries around 120,000 distinct CDR3 sequences, roughly 8.5% recorded once. The sample comprised whole blood. Source of these receptors: a human donor in good health. Some clones in this sample may be carry-over from other donors' samples. Each CDR3 is given with its conserved first and last residue. The D gene is left open where the match is weak. Some rows have no size entry. The others give once, few or many, or a class for an expanded clone.

V: TRBV29-1
D: TRBD1
size: many
J: TRBJ1-1
DNA: TGCAGCGTTGGGGCAGGGGGAGCTTTCTTT
CDR3: CSVGAGGAFF

V: TRBV2
D: NA
size: few
J: TRBJ1-2
DNA: TGTGCCAGCAGTGAAACAGCTAACTATGGCTACACCTTC
CDR3: CASSETANYGYTF

V: TRBV6-1
D: TRBD1
size: many
J: TRBJ2-2
DNA: TGTGCCAGCGGGAGTGACAGGGGGCGCGAGACCGGGGAGCTGTTTTTT
CDR3: CASGSDRGRETGELFF

V: TRBV7-6
D: NA
size: many
J: TRBJ1-1
DNA: TGTGCCAGCAGCTCCCTATGGGGGGGGTTTGGGTCTGAAGCTTTCTTT
CDR3: CASSSLWGGFGSEAFF

V: TRBV5-1
D: NA
size: NA
J: TRBJ2-3
DNA: TGCGCCAGCAGAACAACAGGGAGGACAGATACGCAGTATTTT
CDR3: CASRTTGRTDTQYF

V: TRBV6-2/TRBV6-3
D: NA
size: many
J: TRBJ1-1
DNA: TGTGCCAGCAGTTACCGGGTGAACACTGAAGCTTTCTTT
CDR3: CASSYRVNTEAFF

V: TRBV10-3
D: NA
size: NA
J: TRBJ1-2
DNA: TGTGCCATCACCCTGATCCGTGGCTACACCTTC
CDR3: CAITLIRGYTF

V: TRBV3-1
D: TRBD1
size: many
J: TRBJ2-2
DNA: TGTGCCAGCAGCCCGACAGGGGAGAGTAACACCGGGGAGCTGTTTTTT
CDR3: CASSPTGESNTGELFF

V: TRBV29-1
D: TRBD2
size: NA
J: TRBJ2-3
DNA: TGCAGCGTTGATTCGCGGACTAGCCCGCAGACAGATACGCAGTATTTT
CDR3: CSVDSRTSPQTDTQYF

V: TRBV27
D: NA
size: few
J: TRBJ2-1
DNA: TGTGCCAGCAGTTTTGTTTCGGGGGAGCAGTTCTTC
CDR3: CASSFVSGEQFF

V: TRBV7-9
D: NA
size: many
J: TRBJ2-1
DNA: TGTGCCAGCTCCCAGAACAGGGAAGAGTTCTTC
CDR3: CASSQNREEFF

V: TRBV7-2
D: TRBD2
size: many
J: TRBJ2-5
DNA: TGTGCCAGCATGACTAGCGGGGGGGCAACAGAGACCCAGTACTTC
CDR3: CASMTSGGATETQYF

V: TRBV29-1
D: NA
size: many
J: TRBJ1-1
DNA: TGCAGCTCCCTCGGGGTGAACACTGAAGCTTTCTTT
CDR3: CSSLGVNTEAFF

V: TRBV27
D: TRBD1
size: NA
J: TRBJ2-1
DNA: TGTGCCAGCAGTCATGGGGGACAGCGTGAGCAGTTCTTC
CDR3: CASSHGGQREQFF

V: TRBV25-1
D: TRBD1
size: many
J: TRBJ1-1
DNA: TGTGCCAGCAGTGATTCCTTTGAGGGGACAGAGGCTTTCTTT
CDR3: CASSDSFEGTEAFF

V: TRBV20-1
D: TRBD2
size: many
J: TRBJ2-5
DNA: TGCAGTGCTGGGGGACTAGCGAAAGAGACCCAGTACTTC
CDR3: CSAGGLAKETQYF

V: TRBV2
D: NA
size: NA
J: TRBJ2-7
DNA: TGTGCCAGCGGAGCCTCCTACGAGCAGTACTTC
CDR3: CASGASYEQYF

V: TRBV4-3
D: NA
size: many
J: TRBJ2-5
DNA: TGCGCCAGCAGCCAGTCATTCATGGCCCAAGAGACCCAGTACTTC
CDR3: CASSQSFMAQETQYF

V: TRBV5-1
D: TRBD2
size: few
J: TRBJ2-1
DNA: TGCGCCAGCAGCTTTGTCACTAGCGGAGGGGCGAATGAGCAGTTCTTC
CDR3: CASSFVTSGGANEQFF

V: TRBV5-6
D: NA
size: few
J: TRBJ1-6
DNA: TGTGCCAGCAGCCCAATGACTTTGCCCCTCCACTTT
CDR3: CASSPMTLPLHF

V: TRBV25-1
D: TRBD2
size: NA
J: TRBJ2-7
DNA: TGTGCCAGCAGTCTCGGGGGGGGGAGATACGAGCAGTACTTC
CDR3: CASSLGGGRYEQYF

V: TRBV20-1
D: NA
size: few
J: TRBJ2-1
DNA: TGCAGTGCTAGACCTCTCGTCGTCAGGTACAATGAGCAGTTCTTC
CDR3: CSARPLVVRYNEQFF

V: TRBV20-1
D: TRBD1
size: many
J: TRBJ1-1
DNA: TGCAGTCCTAGCCCCCGACAGGGAAGCACTGAAGCTTTCTTT
CDR3: CSPSPRQGSTEAFF

V: TRBV15
D: NA
size: many
J: TRBJ2-7
DNA: TGTGCCACCAGCAGAGATCGTGGGGTTTCGGGCCCCTACTTC
CDR3: CATSRDRGVSGPYF

V: TRBV6-7
D: TRBD1
size: many
J: TRBJ2-7
DNA: TGTGCCAGCAGTTCCCCTGCGGGACAGGACCCAGAGCAGTACTTC
CDR3: CASSSPAGQDPEQYF

V: TRBV7-9
D: NA
size: NA
J: TRBJ2-7
DNA: TGTGCCAGCAGCTTAAGTAGGGGATCAGGTATCGCCTACGAGCAGTACTTC
CDR3: CASSLSRGSGIAYEQYF

V: TRBV11-2
D: NA
size: NA
J: TRBJ2-1
DNA: TGTGCCAGCAGCTTCAGCGGGACAAGGGGCCAGCAAACACCCGATGAGCAGTTCTTC
CDR3: CASSFSGTRGQQTPDEQFF

V: TRBV3-1
D: NA
size: many
J: TRBJ2-1
DNA: TGTGCCAGCAGCCCTGGAGTAGGTCTGGTCAATGAGCAGTTCTTC
CDR3: CASSPGVGLVNEQFF

V: TRBV7-3
D: NA
size: NA
J: TRBJ2-7
DNA: TGTGCCAGCAGCCCCTCCGGACACGAGCAGTACTTC
CDR3: CASSPSGHEQYF

V: TRBV12-3/TRBV12-4
D: NA
size: many
J: TRBJ1-1
DNA: TGTGCCAGCAGTTCGAAAGTTCGGGCGGCGGCAGGGAGGTTCCCCACTGAAGCTTTCTTT
CDR3: CASSSKVRAAAGRFPTEAFF

V: TRBV7-6
D: NA
size: few
J: TRBJ2-2
DNA: TGTGCCAGCAGCCCAGTTCGGGTAGGCGCGAACACCGGGGAGCTGTTTTTT
CDR3: CASSPVRVGANTGELFF

V: TRBV14
D: NA
size: many
J: TRBJ1-6
DNA: TGTGCCAGCAGCCAAGAAGATGGGGGGGATCTATATAATTCACCCCTCCACTTT
CDR3: CASSQEDGGDLYNSPLHF

V: TRBV14
D: NA
size: NA
J: TRBJ1-1
DNA: TGTGCCAGCAGCCACAGGGAGAATAGGGACACTGAAGCTTTCTTT
CDR3: CASSHRENRDTEAFF

V: TRBV14
D: NA
size: NA
J: TRBJ1-2
DNA: TGTGCCAGCAGCCAACGTTTCGGGAAATTGCACTATGGCTACACCTTC
CDR3: CASSQRFGKLHYGYTF

V: TRBV6-2/TRBV6-3
D: NA
size: few
J: TRBJ1-1
DNA: TGTGCCAGCAGTTACAGAAAGACAGTAATGAACACTGAAGCTTTCTTT
CDR3: CASSYRKTVMNTEAFF

V: TRBV12-5
D: TRBD2
size: few
J: TRBJ2-5
DNA: TGTGCTAGTGGTTTGCCACCTTCTAGCGGGAGGGCCGTAGAGACCCAGTACTTC
CDR3: CASGLPPSSGRAVETQYF

V: TRBV5-1
D: NA
size: NA
J: TRBJ1-5
DNA: TGCGCCAGCAGCAGCTCTTCTGGGAGTCAGCCCCAGCATTTT
CDR3: CASSSSSGSQPQHF

V: TRBV5-1
D: TRBD1
size: NA
J: TRBJ2-6
DNA: TGCGCCAGCAGCCCCAGGGGGCCCTACTCTGGGGCCAACGTCCTGACTTTC
CDR3: CASSPRGPYSGANVLTF

V: TRBV5-1
D: NA
size: many
J: TRBJ1-1
DNA: TGCGCCAGCAGCCAGGGGATCACGAACACTGAAGCTTTCTTT
CDR3: CASSQGITNTEAFF

V: TRBV7-9
D: NA
size: many
J: TRBJ2-5
DNA: TGTGCCAGCAGCTTTAGGGGAGAAGAGACCCAGTACTTC
CDR3: CASSFRGEETQYF

V: TRBV11-2
D: NA
size: many
J: TRBJ1-1
DNA: TGTGCCAGCAGCTCCTCCAGAGTGAACACTGAAGCTTTCTTT
CDR3: CASSSSRVNTEAFF

V: TRBV7-9
D: NA
size: many
J: TRBJ1-1
DNA: TGTGCCAGCAGCCCGGACACGAACACTGAAGCTTTCTTT
CDR3: CASSPDTNTEAFF

V: TRBV10-3
D: NA
size: many
J: TRBJ2-1
DNA: TGTGCCATCAGGCAACCGACAGGTCCCTCATACAATGAGCAGTTCTTC
CDR3: CAIRQPTGPSYNEQFF